A single sample is the source of the 26 T cell receptor beta chains below, sequenced in a study of T cell changes during pregnancy in multiple sclerosis. TCRdb's table, derived via immunoSEQ multiplex PCR, lists solely in-frame clones and lacks some. There are about 100,000 clones in the sample; about 92% occur only once, and less than 2.5% lies in the top ten. The sequencing used peripheral blood, collected after pregnancy. The source of these receptors is a female donor with multiple sclerosis, enrolled in a pregnancy study.

The rearrangement links TRBV11-2 to TRBJ1-4; the match to TRBD1 covers 9 bases. The ends lost 5 bases at V and 8 bases at J; junction bases unmatched: 6. The CDR3 contains 14 residues. Germline CDR1 and CDR2: SGHAT and FQNNGV. The CDR3 is CASSPRQGGEKLFF. CDR3 in DNA: TGTGCCAGCAGCCCTAGACAGGGGGGGGAAAAACTGTTTTTT. Full variable domain (outside the CDR3, taken from reference TRBV11-2 and TRBJ1-4): EAGVAQSPRYKIIEKRQSVAFWCNPISGHATLYWYQQILGQGPKLLIQFQNNGVVDDSQLPKDRFSAERLKGVDSTLKIQPAKLEDSAVYLCASSPRQGGEKLFFGSGTQLSVL.

This rearrangement joins TRBV9 to TRBJ2-1; 11 positions agree with TRBD2. CDR1 and CDR2 from the germline V gene are SGDLS and YYNGEE. The CDR3 length is 16 residues. V lost 2 bases, J lost 3 bases, and 4 bases stayed unmatched. CDR3 DNA: TGTGCCAGCAGCGTTACTAGCGGGGGACTCTACAATGAGCAGTTCTTC. Protein product: CASSVTSGGLYNEQFF.

This rearrangement joins TRBV7-2 to TRBJ2-7; maybe TRBD1 (6 bases). The V gene's germline CDR1 is SGHTA and CDR2 FQGNSA. V was trimmed by 2 bases and J by 5 bases, leaving 10 bases between them. This CDR3 comprises 13 residues. The CDR3 sequence is CASSLQSGDEQYF. CDR3 DNA sequence: TGTGCCAGCAGCTTACAATCAGGGGACGAGCAGTACTTC.

The chain couples TRBV11-2 to TRBJ2-7; D not resolved. The CDR3 consists of 14 residues. Germline V gene data show CDR1 as SGHAT and CDR2 as FQNNGV. Trimming removed 0 bases from V and 0 bases from J, with 6 bases in between. For the CDR3, the DNA is TGTGCCAGCAGCTTAGATTACAGCTCCTACGAGCAGTACTTC. It is translated as CASSLDYSSYEQYF.

CDR3 loop: CASSKRTSGTGANVLTF. The CDR3 nucleotides read TGTGCCAGTAGTAAAAGGACTAGCGGGACCGGGGCCAACGTCCTGACTTTC. The chain carries TRBV19 and TRBJ2-6, with 12 bases fitting TRBD2. There are 17 residues in the CDR3. Germline CDR1 LNHDA, CDR2 SQIVND (reference sequence). J lost 4 bases, V lost 4 bases, and 5 bases had no gene match.

This chain uses TRBV30 with TRBJ2-7; perhaps TRBD2 as D (7 bases). V was cut by 5 bases and J by 7 bases, with 21 bases left in between. Germline assignment: CDR1 GTSNPN and CDR2 SVGIG (reference sequence). There are 14 residues in the CDR3. CDR3 region: CAWASGGALSEQYF. As DNA, the CDR3 is TGTGCCTGGGCATCGGGGGGCGCCCTATCTGAGCAGTACTTC.

V and J are TRBV29-1 and TRBJ2-1, with 10 bases fitting TRBD2. The V and J ends lost 7 bases and 4 bases, in that order; junction bases with no gene match: 7. The CDR3 has 14 amino acids. From germline, CDR1 is SQVTM and CDR2 ANQGSEA. This CDR3 is CSAIGLADYNEQFF. The CDR3 region has the DNA TGCAGCGCCATTGGACTAGCGGATTACAATGAGCAGTTCTTC.

The chain uses TRBV6-6 and TRBJ2-2; D possibly corresponds to TRBD2 (6 bases). The CDR3 spans 15 residues. The V gene lost 6 bases and the J gene lost 3 bases, with 14 bases spanning the gap. Germline loops: CDR1 MNHNY, CDR2 SVGAGI (reference sequence). The CDR3 sequence is CASRGGSGYTGELFF. The DNA of the CDR3 is TGTGCCAGCAGGGGGGGATCGGGGTACACCGGGGAGCTGTTTTTT.

This chain uses TRBV11-3 with TRBJ2-6, with D perhaps TRBD1 (5 bases). CDR3 length: 14 amino acids. Germline-derived CDR1 and CDR2 are SGHNT and YENEEA. Trimming removed 8 bases at V and 2 bases at J, with 10 bases between. The CDR3 here is CASYAGTGANVLTF. CDR3 nucleotides: TGTGCCAGCTATGCAGGGACTGGGGCCAACGTCCTGACTTTC. The entire variable domain, with the rest obtained from reference TRBV11-3 and TRBJ2-6, is as follows: EAGVVQSPRYKIIEKKQPVAFWCNPISGHNTLYWYLQNLGQGPELLIRYENEEAVDDSQLPKDRFSAERLKGVDSTLKIQPAELGDSAVYLCASYAGTGANVLTFGAGSRLTVL.

The V gene is TRBV29-1, the J gene TRBJ2-1; 8 bases map to TRBD2. The CDR3 covers 17 residues. From germline, CDR1 is SQVTM and CDR2 ANQGSEA. Trimming cost V 3 bases and J 0 bases; bases outside gene matches: 10. The CDR3: CSVEISGRFYSYNEQFF. The CDR3 DNA reads as TGCAGCGTTGAGATAAGCGGGAGATTTTACTCCTACAATGAGCAGTTCTTC.

This rearrangement joins TRBV9 to TRBJ2-7; TRBD2 agrees at 9 bases. Germline V CDR1 and CDR2: SGDLS, YYNGEE. CDR3 length: 17 amino acids. V dropped 0 bases and J dropped 2; count of bases not matched to a gene: 9. The CDR3, as DNA: TGTGCCAGCAGCGTAGGACTAGCGGCGAAATCAACCTACGAGCAGTACTTC. This codes for CASSVGLAAKSTYEQYF.

The J gene is TRBJ1-2, the V gene TRBV6-5; D not certain. CDR3 length: 16 residues. Trimming cost V 2 bases and J 4 bases, with 17 bases left between them. Germline CDR1 is MNHEY and CDR2 is SVGAGI. The CDR3 protein is CASSYRDLGFSYGYTF. The CDR3 region has the DNA TGTGCCAGCAGTTACCGGGATCTCGGGTTTTCCTATGGCTACACCTTC.

This clone was seen only a few times. V usage is TRBV18 and J usage is TRBJ2-7, with TRBD2 identical over 11 bases. V shed 4 bases, J shed 6 bases, and the junction held 8 bases outside the gene matches. The germline V gene has CDR1 KGHSH and CDR2 LQKENI. The CDR3 consists of 15 residues. The CDR3 bases are TGTGCCAGCTCACGTCGGACTAGCGGGTTCAGCGAGCAGTACTTC. This translates into CASSRRTSGFSEQYF.

The J gene is TRBJ2-7, the V gene TRBV7-9, with D perhaps TRBD1 (7 bases). With 3 bases removed from V and 2 bases from J, the gap between germline ends came to 14 bases. The CDR3 has 15 amino acids. Germline V gene sequence: CDR1 SEHNR, CDR2 FQNEAQ (reference sequence). The CDR3 DNA reads as TGTGCCAGCAGCTTCGGAGGGGGACAGCCCTACGAGCAGTACTTC. This translates into CASSFGGGQPYEQYF.

V and J are TRBV4-3 and TRBJ2-7, with D possibly TRBD1 on 6 matching bases. This CDR3 has 14 residues. CDR1 and CDR2 (germline): LGHNA, YSLEER. Trimming stripped 0 bases from V and 4 bases from J, with 10 bases between. The CDR3 bases are TGCGCCAGCAGCCAAGAACCCAGGGGTTACGAGCAGTACTTC. Translating it yields CASSQEPRGYEQYF.

This clone has just one count. The chain is built from TRBV5-5 and TRBJ2-1, with D possibly being TRBD1 (6 bases). Trimming shortened V by 5 bases and J by 4 bases, and 13 bases separated the two germline ends. Germline V gives CDR1 SGHKS, CDR2 YYEKEE (reference sequence). This CDR3 spans 14 amino acids. The CDR3 is CASRSRDTYNEQFF. CDR3 sequence (DNA): TGTGCCAGCAGAAGCCGGGACACATACAATGAGCAGTTCTTC.

The V gene is TRBV29-1, the J gene TRBJ2-2, with 11 bases fitting TRBD2. V gave up 6 bases and J gave up 6 bases; unmatched junction bases: 3. Germline CDR1 reads SQVTM; CDR2 reads ANQGSEA. The CDR3 runs 13 residues. The DNA for the CDR3 is TGCAGCGTAGGGACTAGCGGTCCCGGGGAGCTGTTTTTT. Its protein is CSVGTSGPGELFF.

The chain couples TRBV19 to TRBJ2-3, with D hard to call. The CDR3 sequence is 16 residues long. V was pared by 1 base and J by 0 bases, with 11 bases between. The germline V gene has CDR1 LNHDA and CDR2 SQIVND (reference sequence). As DNA, the CDR3 is TGTGCCAGTAGTATAGGCACTTCTCCGAGCACAGATACGCAGTATTTT. The encoded protein is CASSIGTSPSTDTQYF.

The chain carries TRBV11-3 and TRBJ2-5; 7 bases line up with TRBD1. V dropped 5 bases and J dropped 2; count of bases not matched to a gene: 5. CDR3 length equals 14 residues. Per the germline V gene, CDR1 is SGHNT and CDR2 is YENEEA. The CDR3 here is CASSLWTGQETQYF. In nucleotides, the CDR3 is TGTGCCAGCAGCCTGTGGACAGGACAAGAGACCCAGTACTTC.

CDR3 residues: CASSSGQGQRTKNIQYF. CDR3 nucleotide sequence: TGTGCCAGCAGTTCCGGACAGGGGCAGAGGACCAAAAACATTCAGTACTTC. This rearrangement joins TRBV27 to TRBJ2-4; 9 nucleotides line up with TRBD1. The germline gives CDR1 MNHEY, CDR2 SMNVEV (reference sequence). The V segment lost 4 bases and the J segment 2 bases; nucleotides outside the gene matches: 9. The CDR3 runs 17 residues.

This chain uses TRBV9 with TRBJ2-5; TRBD2 aligns across 13 bases. From germline, CDR1 is SGDLS and CDR2 YYNGEE. V trimming: 4 bases; J trimming: 6 bases; junction bases outside the gene matches: 3. The CDR3 has 14 amino acids. CDR3 sequence: CASSRTSGSQTQYF. The CDR3 DNA sequence: TGTGCCAGCAGCAGGACTAGCGGGAGTCAGACCCAGTACTTC.

The chain links TRBV10-3 to TRBJ1-1, with a possible D match to TRBD1 (5 bases). Germline CDR1 reads ENHRY; CDR2 reads SYGVKD. The CDR3 totals 13 residues. Trimming cost V 10 bases and J 0 bases, with 12 bases left between them. CDR3 DNA sequence: TGTGCCACTCGGGGGGAGCTGAACACTGAAGCTTTCTTT. As protein: CATRGELNTEAFF.

The genes are TRBV27 and TRBJ2-7, with 8 bases identical to TRBD1. V lost 2 bases to trimming and J lost 5 bases; unmatched junction nucleotides: 14. Germline V gives CDR1 MNHEY, CDR2 SMNVEV (reference sequence). The CDR3 runs 17 residues. The CDR3 DNA is TGTGCCAGCAGTTTAGGCCCCCCCCGACAGGGGATCCACGAGCAGTACTTC. Amino acids: CASSLGPPRQGIHEQYF.

The chain uses TRBV10-2 and TRBJ2-1; D remains ambiguous. The V gene lost 6 bases and the J gene lost 5 bases, with 5 bases spanning the gap. The germline gives CDR1 WSHSY, CDR2 SAAADI. The CDR3 spans 11 residues. The CDR3 nucleotides are TGCGCCAGCAGCCGGGACAATGAGCAGTTCTTC. It is translated as CASSRDNEQFF.

This rearrangement joins TRBV19 to TRBJ2-1; 8 nucleotides match TRBD2. V trimming: 6 bases; J trimming: 12 bases; junction bases outside the gene matches: 7. Germline assignment: CDR1 LNHDA and CDR2 SQIVND (reference sequence). This CDR3 has 12 residues. CDR3: CASSVSGNGQFF. The CDR3 DNA follows: TGTGCCAGTAGCGTTAGCGGGAACGGGCAGTTCTTC.

CDR3 bases: TGTGCCAGCAGTATTCGGGGGGCACCTGAAGCTTTCTTT. Protein product: CASSIRGAPEAFF. This chain connects TRBV27 to TRBJ1-1; a possible D gene is TRBD1 (6 bases). V gave up 5 bases and J gave up 6 bases, with 13 bases separating them. This CDR3 is 13 amino acids long. Germline V gene lookup returns CDR1 MNHEY and CDR2 SMNVEV (reference sequence).